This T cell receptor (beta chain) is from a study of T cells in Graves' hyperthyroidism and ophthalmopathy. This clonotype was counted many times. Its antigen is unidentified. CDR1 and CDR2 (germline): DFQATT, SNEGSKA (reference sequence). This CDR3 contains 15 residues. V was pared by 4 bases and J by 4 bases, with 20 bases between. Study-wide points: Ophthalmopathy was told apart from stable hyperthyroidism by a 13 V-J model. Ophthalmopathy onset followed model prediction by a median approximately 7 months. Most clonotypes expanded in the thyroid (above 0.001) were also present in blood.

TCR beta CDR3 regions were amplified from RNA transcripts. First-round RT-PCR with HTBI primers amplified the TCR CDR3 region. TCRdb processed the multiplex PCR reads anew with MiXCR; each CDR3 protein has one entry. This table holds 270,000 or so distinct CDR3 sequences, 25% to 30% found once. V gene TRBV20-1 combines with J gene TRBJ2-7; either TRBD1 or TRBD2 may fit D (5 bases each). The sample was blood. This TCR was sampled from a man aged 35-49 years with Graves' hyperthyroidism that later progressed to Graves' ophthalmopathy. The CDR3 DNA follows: TGCAGTGCTATTAGACCGGGACGGGCCGATTACGAGCAGTACTTC. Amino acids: CSAIRPGRADYEQYF.